This T cell receptor (beta chain) was observed in a study of CD8 T cells in ankylosing spondylitis. Study-wide results and limits: Blood of patients with ankylosing spondylitis appeared to be characterized by a TCR beta motif of eight highly homologous variants. Matched ankylosing spondylitis synovial fluid reportedly contained a significantly enriched population of disease-linked clones. The disease-linked clones had a CD8+ phenotype and low blood frequencies.

On this clonotype itself: The target antigen is unknown.

This CDR3 is built from 15 residues. V dropped 4 bases and J dropped 3; count of bases not matched to a gene: 3. CDR1 is SGHRS, CDR2 YFSETQ, per germline. Library preparation for TCR beta used quantitative 5'-RACE with molecular barcodes. TCRdb reprocessed the 5' RACE reads with MiXCR, giving one entry per CDR3 protein. The table lists about 480,000 distinct CDR3 sequences, roughly 17% of them singletons. This TCR was sampled from a male donor with ankylosing spondylitis. What was sequenced was blood, either unsorted or a sorted T cell fraction (not recorded which). The chain uses TRBV5-1 and TRBJ1-3; 11 nucleotides align to TRBD1. CDR3 loop: CASSGQGAGGNTIYF. The CDR3 region has the DNA TGCGCCAGCAGCGGACAGGGGGCCGGTGGAAACACCATATATTTT.